A single sample gave rise to the 22 T cell receptor beta chains below, sequenced in a study of PD-1 blockade in mismatch repair-deficient tumors. TCRdb keeps only in-frame clones here, not all; method: immunoSEQ multiplex PCR. This sample has 100,000 to 150,000 clones; roughly 86% occur once, and the top ten carry 13%. Sequencing was performed on peripheral blood, taken 44 weeks after starting pembrolizumab. The receptors shown here come from an adult with mismatch repair-deficient cancer.

The genes are TRBV7-9 and TRBJ2-5; no reliable D call. Between the trimmed V and J ends, which lost 1 base and 5 bases, there was a span of 5 bases. The CDR3 extends over 12 amino acids. From germline, CDR1 is SEHNR and CDR2 FQNEAQ (reference sequence). DNA of the CDR3: TGTGCCAGCAGCTTAGTCAGGGAGACCCAGTACTTC. Translated: CASSLVRETQYF.

The chain couples TRBV7-8 to TRBJ2-1; 12 bases line up with TRBD2. CDR1 is SGHVS, CDR2 FQNEAQ, per germline. This CDR3 spans 14 amino acids. V trimming: 9 bases; J trimming: 5 bases; junction bases outside the gene matches: 5. The CDR3 spells CASGLAGPNNEQFF. In nucleotides, the CDR3 is TGTGCCAGTGGACTAGCGGGACCCAACAATGAGCAGTTCTTC.

The rearrangement uses TRBV5-4 and TRBJ2-1, with D tentatively TRBD1 or TRBD2 (6 bases each). The germline V gene encodes CDR1 SGHNT and CDR2 YYREEE (reference sequence). V was clipped by 4 bases and J by 10 bases, with 21 bases between them. The CDR3 loop spans 15 amino acids. DNA for the CDR3: TGTGCCAGCAGCGGCGCACCGAGGGGGGAATACGAGCAGTTCTTC. Its translation is CASSGAPRGEYEQFF.

This sequence joins TRBV14 and TRBJ2-7; D gene unclear. Germline lookup yields CDR1 SGHDN and CDR2 FVKESK. Trimming stripped 1 base from V and 3 bases from J, with 13 bases between. This CDR3 spans 15 amino acids. CDR3: CASSQVSSGYYEQYF. The CDR3 DNA is TGTGCCAGCAGCCAAGTTTCGAGTGGGTACTACGAGCAGTACTTC.

The chain has TRBV5-1 and TRBJ2-1; 12 nucleotides line up with TRBD2. V shed 3 bases and J 6 bases; nucleotides not matched to a gene: 4. The CDR3 contains 15 residues. Per the germline V gene, CDR1 is SGHRS and CDR2 is YFSETQ. This CDR3 is CASSYGTSGFNEQFF. In DNA, the CDR3 is TGCGCCAGCAGCTATGGGACTAGCGGGTTCAATGAGCAGTTCTTC.

The J gene is TRBJ1-3, the V gene TRBV28, with 7 bases that match TRBD1. Germline V gene lookup returns CDR1 MDHEN and CDR2 SYDVKM. V dropped 8 bases and J dropped 3; count of bases not matched to a gene: 16. This CDR3 has 17 amino acids. The CDR3 nucleotides read TGTGCCAGCGGCAGGGGAGGGGGCGGAGGCTATGGAAACACCATATATTTT. Residues: CASGRGGGGGYGNTIYF.

This clone was seen only once. V gene TRBV4-1 combines with J gene TRBJ2-1; 10 bases line up with TRBD2. The CDR3 has 15 amino acids. With V trimmed by 2 bases and J by 7 bases, 5 bases remained unmatched. Germline CDR1 MGHRA, CDR2 YSYEKL. The CDR3 nucleotides read TGCGCCAGCAGCCAATATGAGCGGGAGGGTAATGAGCAGTTCTTC. It yields the protein CASSQYEREGNEQFF.

This clone was observed once. The V and J genes are TRBV7-2 and TRBJ2-1, with D possibly called TRBD1 or TRBD2 (5 bases each). CDR3 length equals 13 residues. CDR1 and CDR2 from the germline V gene are SGHTA and FQGNSA. V lost 5 bases, J lost 9 bases, and 14 bases lay in between. CDR3 sequence reads: CASSHPSGGEQFF. The CDR3 DNA follows: TGTGCCAGCAGCCACCCTAGTGGGGGTGAGCAGTTCTTC.

The rearrangement joins TRBV29-1 to TRBJ2-1; TRBD2 agrees at 12 bases. The V and J ends lost 7 bases and 8 bases, in that order; junction bases with no gene match: 6. The CDR3 sequence is 13 residues long. CDR1 and CDR2 (germline): SQVTM, ANQGSEA. Here the CDR3 DNA reads TGCAGCGACGGACTAGCGGGATTTGATGAGCAGTTCTTC. Protein product: CSDGLAGFDEQFF.

The J gene is TRBJ2-1, the V gene TRBV4-1; 8 nucleotides line up with TRBD2. The ends lost 1 base at V and 8 bases at J; junction bases unmatched: 7. Germline loops: CDR1 MGHRA, CDR2 YSYEKL. The CDR3 is 15 amino acids. The CDR3: CASSQVSGRAHEQFF. The CDR3 DNA follows: TGCGCCAGCAGCCAAGTCAGCGGGAGAGCGCATGAGCAGTTCTTC.

The V call is TRBV11-3, the J call TRBJ2-7; D gene uncertain. V lost 3 bases and J lost 0, with 12 bases in between. The germline V gene encodes CDR1 SGHNT and CDR2 YENEEA. This CDR3 region has 15 residues. The CDR3 protein is CASSLHPRSSYEQYF. CDR3 sequence (DNA): TGTGCCAGCAGCTTGCACCCCAGGAGCTCCTACGAGCAGTACTTC.

This clone was seen just once. This sample includes further DNA sequences coding for the same CDR3. The chain uses TRBV18 and TRBJ2-1, with 9 bases fitting TRBD2. The CDR3 covers 15 residues. In germline, CDR1 is KGHSH, CDR2 LQKENI. V was pared by 3 bases and J by 3 bases, with 3 bases of the junction left unmatched. CDR3 nucleotide sequence: TGTGCCAGCTCACCGGGACTAGCAGACTACAATGAGCAGTTCTTC. Protein: CASSPGLADYNEQFF.

V and J are TRBV11-2 and TRBJ1-1, with a possible D match to TRBD1 (6 bases). This CDR3 spans 16 amino acids. V was pared by 1 base and J by 0 bases, with 12 bases between. Germline CDR1 is SGHAT and CDR2 is FQNNGV. The chain's CDR3 is CASSLGPGVMNTEAFF. CDR3 nucleotides: TGTGCCAGCAGCTTAGGGCCAGGGGTCATGAACACTGAAGCTTTCTTT.

This clone was seen once. The chain links TRBV14 to TRBJ2-2, with D possibly TRBD2 on 6 matching bases. This CDR3 comprises 16 residues. V was clipped by 6 bases and J by 0 bases, with 14 bases between them. Germline CDR1 SGHDN, CDR2 FVKESK. CDR3 residues: CASSFLAYANTGELFF. For the CDR3, the DNA is TGTGCCAGCAGTTTCCTAGCGTACGCGAACACCGGGGAGCTGTTTTTT.

Concerning this clone itself: The same CDR3 can be traced to other DNA sequences in this sample. The chain combines TRBV5-4 with TRBJ2-1; D perhaps matches TRBD1 (6 bases). The CDR3 totals 13 residues. Germline values: CDR1 SGHNT, CDR2 YYREEE (reference sequence). The V end lost 0 bases, the J end lost 7 bases, and 8 bases lay between the germline ends. The CDR3 loop is CASSLVQGNEQFF. CDR3 sequence (DNA): TGTGCCAGCAGCTTGGTGCAGGGGAATGAGCAGTTCTTC.

V and J are TRBV27 and TRBJ1-5; perhaps TRBD1 as D (5 bases). The germline CDR1 and CDR2 sequences are MNHEY and SMNVEV (reference sequence). The CDR3 runs 13 residues. Trimming removed 3 bases at V and 7 bases at J, with 10 bases between. In DNA, the CDR3 is TGTGCCAGCAGTTTTGGGGGGGGGCAGCCCCAGCATTTT. Translating it yields CASSFGGGQPQHF.

The chain is built from TRBV7-6 and TRBJ1-3; D is undetermined. The germline V gene encodes CDR1 SGHVS and CDR2 FNYEAQ. V lost 3 bases, J lost 0 bases, and 6 bases lay in between. This CDR3 is built from 14 residues. The CDR3 sequence is CASSLGPSGNTIYF. Written as DNA, the CDR3 is TGTGCCAGCAGCTTGGGTCCCTCTGGAAACACCATATATTTT.

The gene calls are TRBV11-2 and TRBJ2-3, with D maybe TRBD2 (6 bases). Deletions cut 0 bases from V and 5 bases from J, with 18 bases between. Germline V gives CDR1 SGHAT, CDR2 FQNNGV. The CDR3 totals 17 residues. CDR3 nucleotide sequence: TGTGCCAGCAGCTTAGATTCGGCCGGGAGAAGGGGAGATACGCAGTATTTT. This sequence encodes CASSLDSAGRRGDTQYF. The variable domain in full, with the rest retrieved from reference TRBV11-2 and TRBJ2-3, is EAGVAQSPRYKIIEKRQSVAFWCNPISGHATLYWYQQILGQGPKLLIQFQNNGVVDDSQLPKDRFSAERLKGVDSTLKIQPAKLEDSAVYLCASSLDSAGRRGDTQYFGPGTRLTVL.

This sequence joins TRBV14 and TRBJ1-1, with no clear D. Trimming shortened V by 3 bases and J by 3 bases, and 8 bases separated the two germline ends. Per germline, CDR1 SGHDN and CDR2 FVKESK. The CDR3 runs to 13 residues. The CDR3 nucleotides are TGTGCCAGCAGCCAGGGCAGCTACACTGAAGCTTTCTTT. This translates into CASSQGSYTEAFF.

The chain couples TRBV7-9 to TRBJ1-1, with 8 bases matching TRBD1. CDR1 SEHNR and CDR2 FQNEAQ come from the germline V gene (reference sequence). The CDR3 totals 15 residues. V lost 7 bases to trimming and J lost 1 base; unmatched junction nucleotides: 8. The CDR3 bases are TGTGCCAGCACCCCTCAGGGGGCAAAGAACACTGAAGCTTTCTTT. Translating gives CASTPQGAKNTEAFF.

This clone was seen a few times. The rearrangement links TRBV4-3 to TRBJ2-7, with 7 bases identical to TRBD2. CDR3 length: 15 amino acids. With V trimmed by 3 bases and J by 4 bases, 9 bases remained unmatched. The V gene's germline CDR1 is LGHNA and CDR2 YSLEER. Here the CDR3 reads CASSQNTFGGYEQYF. The CDR3 DNA follows: TGCGCCAGCAGCCAGAATACCTTCGGGGGGTACGAGCAGTACTTC.

The chain carries TRBV5-6 and TRBJ2-1; the D gene is possibly TRBD1 (6 bases). This CDR3 contains 12 residues. V lost 2 bases, J lost 9 bases, and 9 bases lay in between. Germline CDR1 reads SGHDT; CDR2 reads YYEEEE. This CDR3 is CASSFRGPEQFF. The CDR3 DNA reads TGTGCCAGCAGCTTCAGGGGTCCTGAGCAGTTCTTC.